This is a list of T cell receptor beta chains from one sample in a study of blood T cells in healthy people across ages. TCRdb re-derived calls from the 5' RACE reads in MiXCR, one entry per CDR3 protein. The sample contains fewer than 1,000,000 distinct CDR3 sequences, roughly 44% of which appear only once. Source material: blood. These receptors were obtained from a man aged 55 to 70 in good health. Each CDR3 is given without its conserved first and last residue.

V	J	CDR3
TRBV12-3/TRBV12-4	TRBJ2-7	ASRVRANSYEQY
TRBV19	TRBJ2-7	ASSIGVGSYEQY
TRBV5-5	TRBJ2-3	ASSLVLGPDTDTQY
TRBV7-8	TRBJ1-1	ASSDRVENTEAF
TRBV7-2	TRBJ2-5	ASSPGAETQY
TRBV4-3	TRBJ1-2	ASSQEYRDYGYT
TRBV20-1	TRBJ1-2	SASITGDPYGYT
TRBV7-9	TRBJ1-1	ASSLAQQGALRNTEAF
TRBV12-3/TRBV12-4	TRBJ1-5	AGSLRQGPNQPQH
TRBV18	TRBJ2-1	ASSPIGNEQF
TRBV7-2	TRBJ2-7	ASSLIGEGPYEQY
TRBV6-2/TRBV6-3	TRBJ2-1	ASSYVGGHNEQF
TRBV7-2	TRBJ1-2	ASSLDPGGWGYT
TRBV28	TRBJ2-7	ASSQYRGTDIHEQY
TRBV7-9	TRBJ2-7	ASSTTGELYEQY
TRBV19	TRBJ2-2	ATLVQNTGELF
TRBV27	TRBJ1-1	ASRSGFMNTEAF
TRBV2	TRBJ1-2	ASSVAGRAYT
TRBV20-1	TRBJ2-3	SARGDRGASRTDTQY
TRBV7-2	TRBJ2-5	ASSSNHRAVYKQY
TRBV20-1	TRBJ2-1	SAQGAVALYNEQF
TRBV4-3	TRBJ2-1	ASSQDWGQGYNEQF
TRBV9	TRBJ2-1	ASSSRRGSDEQF
TRBV6-1	TRBJ2-7	ASSKGLDTVYEQY
TRBV28	TRBJ2-7	ASSWIGTASYEQY
TRBV20-1	TRBJ1-2	SASKTGSPRYGYT
TRBV3-1	TRBJ2-7	ASSQDPGTKHLYEQY
TRBV20-1	TRBJ2-3	SARKGSTDTQY
TRBV18	TRBJ2-5	ASSQSMGSEETQY
TRBV9	TRBJ2-3	ASSVSPRAETDTQY
TRBV12-3/TRBV12-4	TRBJ1-2	ASSLGTGHGYT
TRBV20-1	TRBJ2-3	SAKSLTGWGTDTQY
TRBV27	TRBJ2-1	ASSFKSYSEQF
TRBV6-2/TRBV6-3	TRBJ1-5	ASSYSSGTADVRRQPQH
TRBV12-3/TRBV12-4	TRBJ2-3	ASRFKGRAQY
TRBV12-3/TRBV12-4	TRBJ2-3	ASSFWSSGYTDTQY
TRBV4-1	TRBJ2-7	ASSRRQDLYEQY
TRBV7-2	TRBJ1-1	ASSLEPHKNTEAF
TRBV3-1	TRBJ2-7	ASSQAVVVNSYEQY
TRBV25-1	TRBJ1-4	ASTSIGTTNEKLF
TRBV12-3/TRBV12-4	TRBJ2-6	ASSFPRSGANVLT
TRBV11-3	.	ASRRTGPAPVRYEQY
TRBV5-6	TRBJ2-7	ASSSYRDSPYEQY
TRBV6-2/TRBV6-3	TRBJ2-7	ASSYRDDYEQY
TRBV5-1	TRBJ2-5	ASSWGLDGETQY
TRBV15	TRBJ2-5	ATSRDLGEETQY
TRBV7-2	TRBJ1-3	ASSPTVSKDTIY
TRBV20-1	TRBJ2-1	SALLTSGDSSYNEQF
TRBV27	TRBJ2-1	ASCRGGEQF
TRBV6-1	TRBJ1-5	ASSVGQGDQPQH
TRBV2	TRBJ2-1	ASSERGGGSGYNEQF
TRBV29-1	TRBJ1-2	SVGMASDGYT
TRBV30	TRBJ2-3	AWSVGRGSTDTQY
TRBV11-2	TRBJ2-5	ASSPPDQETQY
TRBV7-2	TRBJ2-5	ASSLHRQRGETQY
TRBV3-1	TRBJ2-7	ASSQLPSDQY
TRBV20-1	TRBJ1-5	SAPGRGAGQPQH
TRBV11-2	TRBJ2-4	ASSLAQWDLAKNIQY